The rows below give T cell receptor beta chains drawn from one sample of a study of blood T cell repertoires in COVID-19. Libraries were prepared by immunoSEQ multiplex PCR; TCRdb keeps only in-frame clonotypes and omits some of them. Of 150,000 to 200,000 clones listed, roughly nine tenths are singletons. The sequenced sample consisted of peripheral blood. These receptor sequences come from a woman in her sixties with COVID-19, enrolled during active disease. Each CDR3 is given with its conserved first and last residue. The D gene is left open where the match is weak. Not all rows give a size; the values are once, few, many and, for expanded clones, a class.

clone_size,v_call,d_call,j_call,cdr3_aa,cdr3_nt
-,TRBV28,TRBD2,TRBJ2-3,CASRKREFPNFSTDTQYF,TGTGCCAGCAGGAAGCGGGAGTTCCCTAATTTTAGCACAGATACGCAGTATTTT
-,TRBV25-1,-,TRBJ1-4,CASSEPPQGPTNEKLFF,TGTGCCAGCAGTGAACCCCCCCAGGGCCCAACTAATGAAAAACTGTTTTTT
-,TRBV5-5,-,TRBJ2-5,CASSLTRSETQYF,TGTGCCAGCAGCCTTACTAGGAGTGAGACCCAGTACTTC
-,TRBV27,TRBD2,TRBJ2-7,CASSPRLAGGPNEQYF,TGTGCCAGCAGTCCCCGACTAGCGGGAGGGCCCAACGAGCAGTACTTC
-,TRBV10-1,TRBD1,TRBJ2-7,CASSDGQAASYEQYF,TGCGCCAGCAGTGATGGACAGGCGGCATCCTACGAGCAGTACTTC
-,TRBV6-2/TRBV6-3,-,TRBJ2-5,CASSYLGGAEETQYF,TGTGCCAGCAGTTATCTTGGCGGGGCTGAAGAGACCCAGTACTTC
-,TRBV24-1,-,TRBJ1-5,CATSEPGGNQPQHF,TGTGCCACCAGTGAACCTGGGGGGAATCAGCCCCAGCATTTT
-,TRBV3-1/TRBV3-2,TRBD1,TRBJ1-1,CASSPTRQGGTEAFF,TGTGCCAGCAGCCCTACCCGACAGGGAGGCACTGAAGCTTTCTTT
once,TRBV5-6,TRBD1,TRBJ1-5,CASSLQDRGPNQPQHF,TGTGCCAGCAGCTTGCAGGACAGGGGTCCCAATCAGCCCCAGCATTTT
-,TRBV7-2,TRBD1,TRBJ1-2,CASSLADRDSYGYTF,TGTGCCAGCAGCTTAGCGGACCGGGACAGCTATGGCTACACCTTC
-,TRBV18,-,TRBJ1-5,CASSPGVSGNQPQHF,TGTGCCAGCTCACCAGGGGTTAGCGGCAATCAGCCCCAGCATTTT
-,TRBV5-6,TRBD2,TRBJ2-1,CASSPAGVAGRGEQFF,TGTGCCAGCAGCCCCGCAGGGGTAGCGGGAAGGGGAGAGCAGTTCTTC
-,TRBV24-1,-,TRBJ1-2,CATSDPQGFSGYTF,TGTGCCACCAGTGATCCTCAGGGGTTTAGTGGCTACACCTTC
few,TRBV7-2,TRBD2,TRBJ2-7,CASGRGGRAEEQYF,TGTGCCAGCGGCCGCGGCGGGAGAGCTGAAGAGCAGTACTTC
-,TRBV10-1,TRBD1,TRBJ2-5,CASSEDRVVETQYF,TGCGCCAGCAGTGAGGACAGGGTAGTGGAGACCCAGTACTTC
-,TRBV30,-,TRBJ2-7,CAWSSQYEQYF,TGTGCCTGGAGTTCACAGTACGAGCAGTACTTC
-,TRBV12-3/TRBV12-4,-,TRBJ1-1,CASSAFLTEAFF,TGTGCCAGCAGTGCGTTTCTCACTGAAGCTTTCTTT
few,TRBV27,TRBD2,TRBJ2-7,CASSLRESWEQYF,TGTGCCAGCAGTTTGCGGGAGTCGTGGGAGCAGTACTTC
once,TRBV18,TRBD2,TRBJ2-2,CASSPLPASGRLANTGELFF,TGTGCCAGCTCACCTCTGCCGGCTAGCGGGAGGTTGGCGAACACCGGGGAGCTGTTTTTT
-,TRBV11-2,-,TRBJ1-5,CASSLERSQPQHF,TGTGCCAGCAGCTTAGAGAGGTCTCAGCCCCAGCATTTT
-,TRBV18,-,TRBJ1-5,CASSPQGNSNQPQHF,TGTGCCAGCTCCCCCCAGGGAAATAGCAATCAGCCCCAGCATTTT
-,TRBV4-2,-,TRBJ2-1,CASSLRRGNEQFF,TGTGCCAGCAGCCTAAGGAGGGGTAATGAGCAGTTCTTC
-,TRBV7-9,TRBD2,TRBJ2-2,CASLINGGRANGELFF,TGTGCCAGCCTCATAAACGGTGGGAGGGCCAACGGGGAGCTGTTTTTT
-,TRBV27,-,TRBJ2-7,CASSWGGRGYEQYF,TGTGCCAGCAGCTGGGGAGGCCGTGGGTACGAGCAGTACTTC
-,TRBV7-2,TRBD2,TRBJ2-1,CASSWREGLYNEQFF,TGTGCCAGCAGCTGGCGGGAGGGCTTGTACAATGAGCAGTTCTTC
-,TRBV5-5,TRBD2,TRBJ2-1,CASSLHGRAYNEQFF,TGTGCCAGCAGCTTGCACGGGAGGGCCTACAATGAGCAGTTCTTC